A single sample gave rise to the 5 T cell receptor beta chains below, sequenced in a study of cytomegalovirus exposure and HLA in healthy donors. TCRdb keeps only in-frame clones here, not all; method: immunoSEQ multiplex PCR. The profile covers 140,000 or so clones, with approximately 89% appearing a single time and about 0.64% taken by the ten largest. The sequenced sample consisted of PBMCs. These receptor sequences come from a man in his late teens or twenties in good health and CMV-seronegative.

The V call is TRBV29-1, the J call TRBJ2-3; 7 nucleotides align to TRBD1. The junction had 6 bases not matched to a gene; V was cut back by 6 bases and J by 6 bases. CDR3 length: 12 amino acids. Germline V gene data show CDR1 as SQVTM and CDR2 as ANQGSEA. CDR3 sequence (DNA): TGCAGCGTAGGACAGGTCTGGGATACGCAGTATTTT. As protein: CSVGQVWDTQYF.

The chain uses TRBV6-1 and TRBJ2-5; 10 nucleotides align to TRBD2. Germline assignment: CDR1 MNHNS and CDR2 SASEGT. The CDR3 loop spans 14 amino acids. V trimming: 7 bases; J trimming: 4 bases; junction bases outside the gene matches: 6. CDR3 bases: TGTGCCAGCAATATAGCGGGGGGCGGAGAGACCCAGTACTTC. Translated: CASNIAGGGETQYF.

This clone was detected a few times. The V gene is TRBV19, the J gene TRBJ1-5; maybe TRBD1 (5 bases). The CDR3 has 16 amino acids. V lost 3 bases and J lost 1, with 13 bases in between. CDR1 is LNHDA, CDR2 SQIVND, per germline (reference sequence). The CDR3 DNA sequence: TGTGCCAGTAGTATGCTGGGGCGCGACAGCAATCAGCCCCAGCATTTT. This sequence encodes CASSMLGRDSNQPQHF.

The J gene is TRBJ2-5, the V gene TRBV19; 10 nucleotides agree with TRBD1. V shed 6 bases, J shed 5 bases, and the junction held 9 bases outside the gene matches. Germline V CDR1 and CDR2: LNHDA, SQIVND (reference sequence). The CDR3 is 15 amino acids. CDR3 region: CASSPTGGIGETQYF. The CDR3 region has the DNA TGTGCCAGTAGCCCGACAGGGGGCATCGGGGAGACCCAGTACTTC.

The J gene is TRBJ2-7, the V gene TRBV2; 11 bases fit TRBD1. Per germline, CDR1 SNHLY and CDR2 FYNNEI. J was trimmed by 6 bases and V by 7 bases; bases with no gene match: 5. CDR3 length: 13 amino acids. The CDR3 loop is CASNTGTGGEQYF. The CDR3 DNA reads TGTGCCAGCAACACCGGGACAGGGGGCGAGCAGTACTTC.